Sequencing of this T cell receptor (beta chain) was carried out in a study of resident and recirculating memory T cells in vitiligo (dated by TCRdb to between 2018 and 2020). Concerning the study at large: For TCR beta sequencing, each of a few stable vitiligo patients provided PBMCs along with epidermis taken by shave biopsy from two lesional and two nonlesional sites. Human TCR beta sequencing was used to test whether specific clones in lesional vitiligo skin differed from clones in nonlesional skin and blood. Without cell sorting, samples were homogenized immediately before genomic DNA was extracted using the Qiagen DNeasy Blood & Tissue Kit. Results and caveats for the whole study, not just this receptor: No unique dominant TCR clone was detected, and clonality varied among vitiligo lesions. Mechanistic studies in the future are needed to assess how much the detected T cell clones and the human Trm pools versus Tcm pools each contribute. Even within a single patient, overlap and correlation analysis found no significant repertoire overlap between any biopsies apart from each lesion compared with itself. TCR sequences were not shared across biopsy sites or across patients, which suggests that different T cell clones infiltrate different lesions, a pattern described as private specificity.

TCR beta chains were amplified from genomic DNA using the immunoSEQ hsTCRB kit. Sequencing of TCR beta libraries was performed on an Illumina MiSeq instrument by the immunoSEQ service. Per the source publication's procedure: The immunoSEQ Analyzer was used to analyze the repertoire data. The clones in this table, taken by TCRdb from immuneACCESS, are in-frame only. Not every clone is retained; where verified, under half of the shortfall comes from an unresolved V gene, and the cause of the rest is unknown. V, J and clone size are taken as reported in that table, and D and trimming were inferred from the DNA itself. The sample contains more than 65,000 clones, roughly 92% of them found a single time. The ten largest clones capture 4.9% of the sample. The germline V gene specifies SGHTA as CDR1 and FQGTGA as CDR2. Germline trimming: 6 bases from V, 4 bases from J; junction bases outside gene matches: 4. From cysteine to phenylalanine, the CDR3 is 13 amino acids long. The read is trimmed to its CDR3 DNA, 39 bases read in frame from base 1.

Stable vitiligo was defined as no change in lesions over the previous 6 months. For classification as stable, the absence of confetti depigmentation, a clinical sign of active vitiligo, was additionally required. Patients who had been treated within the previous three months were excluded. Ficoll density gradient centrifugation was used to isolate PBMCs from heparinized blood, after which the PBMCs were flash-frozen. With respect to this clone: Its antigen target is currently unknown. No much larger clonotype is one base removed from it; base qualities were not supplied.

The sample consisted of blood. This clonotype was obtained from a male donor with vitiligo. The chain uses TRBV7-3 and TRBJ1-2, and TRBD1 matches 8 of the central bases. The CDR3 region reads CASSTGTGYGYTF. DNA sequence: TGTGCCAGCAGTACCGGGACAGGCTATGGCTACACCTTC.